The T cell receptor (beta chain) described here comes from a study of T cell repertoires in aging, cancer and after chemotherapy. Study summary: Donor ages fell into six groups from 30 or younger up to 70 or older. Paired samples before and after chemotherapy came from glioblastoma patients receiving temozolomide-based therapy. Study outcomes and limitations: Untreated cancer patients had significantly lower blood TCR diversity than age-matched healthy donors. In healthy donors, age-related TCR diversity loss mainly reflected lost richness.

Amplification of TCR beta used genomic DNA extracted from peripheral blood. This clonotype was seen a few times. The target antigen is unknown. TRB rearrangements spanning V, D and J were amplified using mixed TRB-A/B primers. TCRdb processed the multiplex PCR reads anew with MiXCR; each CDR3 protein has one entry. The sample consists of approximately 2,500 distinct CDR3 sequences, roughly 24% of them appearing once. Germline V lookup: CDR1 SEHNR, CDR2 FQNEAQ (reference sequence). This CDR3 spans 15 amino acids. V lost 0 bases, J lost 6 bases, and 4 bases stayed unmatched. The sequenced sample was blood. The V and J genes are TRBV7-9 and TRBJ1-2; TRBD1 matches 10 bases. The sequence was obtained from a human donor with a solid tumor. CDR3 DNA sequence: TGTGCCAGCAGCTTAGCCGGGACAGGGGTTGATGGCTACACCTTC. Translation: CASSLAGTGVDGYTF.